This entry lists 5 T cell receptor beta chains sequenced from one sample in a study of tumor-infiltrating lymphocytes in primary liver carcinoma. Both blood RNA, taken from unsorted whole blood, and germline DNA were extracted. From 500 ng of total RNA, TCR beta-specific cDNA was reverse-transcribed using a constant-region primer. Slightly modified ARM-PCR with three nested multiplex PCR rounds yielded TCR beta libraries. A C-beta reverse primer was combined with TRBV1-TRBV30 forward primers in the first two PCR rounds, and each round had 9 to 10 cycles. TCRdb reanalysed the multiplex PCR reads using MiXCR and keeps one entry per CDR3 protein. The sample holds 300,000 to 400,000 distinct CDR3 sequences, less than 65% seen once. The sequencing sample was made of peripheral blood. These receptors came from a man between 40 and 49 years old with primary liver carcinoma and hepatitis B virus infection.

This clonotype was seen only once. This rearrangement joins TRBV11-2 to TRBJ2-1, with 7 positions matching TRBD2. Germline lookup yields CDR1 SGHAT and CDR2 FQNNGV. The CDR3 length is 15 residues. V lost 5 bases to trimming and J lost 2 bases; unmatched junction nucleotides: 6. The CDR3 here is CASSPTSAPYNEQFF. The CDR3 nucleotides are TGTGCCAGCAGCCCAACTAGCGCCCCCTACAATGAGCAGTTCTTC.

Comments on this clonotype: At one end, the junction sequence differs from germline, possibly due to a read error. The rearrangement uses TRBV11-2 and TRBJ2-1; the D gene could be TRBD1 or TRBD2 (5 bases each). Germline loops: CDR1 SGHAT, CDR2 FQNNGV. CDR3 length: 15 amino acids. For the CDR3, the DNA is TGTGCCAGCATCTTATTACCCGGGACGGTGTATGAGGAGTTCTTC. Amino acid sequence: CASILLPGTVYEEFF.

The chain recombines TRBV11-2 with TRBJ2-1; D ambiguous. From germline, CDR1 is SGHAT and CDR2 FQNNGV. Trimming pared 0 bases from V and 5 bases from J, leaving 11 bases between. The CDR3 sequence is 15 residues long. CDR3 DNA sequence: TGTGCCAGCAGCTTAGACCAGTGGATGGACAATGAGCAGTTCTTC. Amino acid sequence: CASSLDQWMDNEQFF.

This clonotype was counted only a few times. The genes are TRBV5-5 and TRBJ2-2; TRBD2 matches at 10 bases. Per the germline V gene, CDR1 is SGHKS and CDR2 is YYEKEE (reference sequence). The CDR3 has 19 amino acids. The V and J ends lost 0 bases and 0 bases, in that order; junction bases with no gene match: 8. The CDR3 DNA reads as TGTGCCAGCAGCTTGGACCAAATAGGACTAGCGGCGAACACCGGGGAGCTGTTTTTT. Residues: CASSLDQIGLAANTGELFF.

A few counts support this clonotype. V gene TRBV19 combines with J gene TRBJ2-1; perhaps TRBD2 as D (5 bases). The CDR3 sequence is 13 residues long. V was pared by 7 bases and J by 0 bases, with 7 bases between. The germline V gene has CDR1 LNHDA and CDR2 SQIVND (reference sequence). The CDR3 loop is CASMGSSYNEQFF. The CDR3 nucleotides read TGTGCCAGTATGGGGAGCTCCTACAATGAGCAGTTCTTC.